A selection of T cell receptor beta chains follows, all from one sample in a study of cytomegalovirus exposure and HLA in healthy donors. Produced via immunoSEQ multiplex PCR; TCRdb's table is partial and in-frame only. The table has roughly 160,000 clones, approximately 80% seen once. Sequenced input: PBMCs. Every receptor here comes from a male donor in good health and CMV-seropositive. CDR3s include the opening cysteine and the closing phenylalanine or tryptophan.

v_call cdr3_aa
TRBV10-1 CASSPGQGHGTEAFF
TRBV5-4 CASRTARVSSYNEQFF
TRBV2 CASRLASGPQGEQFF
TRBV7-9 CASSPQGQGKPPLHF
TRBV25-1 CASSEWISEETQYF
TRBV7-9 CASSLALAPSDEQYF
TRBV4-1 CASSQDPPGGPSNTGELFF
TRBV9 CASSVSGETQYF
TRBV15 CATSNTRGYETQYF
TRBV6-4 CASSDYTGEAFF
TRBV29-1 CSVGRGSGYTF
TRBV5-1 CASSPTGFDQPQHF
TRBV11-2 CASSREGGDHEQFF
TRBV4-3 CASSQSRLLPGDTQYF
TRBV19 CASRGLAIDTGELFF
TRBV4-3 CASSQQTGALNEQFF
TRBV11-2 CASSSTGGAYNEQFF
TRBV14 CASSHPGNSPLHF
TRBV11-2 CASSLDTGIPSYEQYF
TRBV29-1 CSVEDLEGNVLTF
TRBV9 CASGGTGGPQETQYF
TRBV15 CATSRGGRGMADTQYF